These 7 T cell receptor beta chains were all obtained from the same sample, sequenced in a study of blood T cell repertoires in COVID-19. The data were produced by immunoSEQ multiplex PCR, yet TCRdb's version contains in-frame clones alone and is incomplete. This repertoire shows around 60,000 clones, around 74% found once; its top ten account for 28%. The source material was peripheral blood. The receptor set was obtained from a woman at least 80 years old with acute or convalescent COVID-19.

The gene calls are TRBV4-1 and TRBJ2-1; D remains ambiguous. The CDR3 totals 15 residues. CDR1 MGHRA and CDR2 YSYEKL come from the germline V gene. V lost 4 bases, J lost 1 base, and 11 bases lay in between. CDR3 sequence (DNA): TGCGCCAGCAGCCCCTTGGAGCGTTCCTACAATGAGCAGTTCTTC. Translated: CASSPLERSYNEQFF.

The V gene is TRBV5-5, the J gene TRBJ2-5; TRBD1 matches 11 bases. The J segment lost 5 bases and the V segment lost 4 bases, leaving 4 bases of the junction unmatched. The CDR3 has 14 residues. CDR1 and CDR2 (germline): SGHKS, YYEKEE (reference sequence). The CDR3 sequence is CASSEGQGVETQYF. DNA for the CDR3: TGTGCCAGCAGCGAGGGACAGGGGGTTGAGACCCAGTACTTC.

This chain links TRBV19 with TRBJ1-2; tentatively, D is TRBD1 (5 bases). With 1 base removed from V and 3 bases from J, the gap between germline ends came to 6 bases. This CDR3 region has 13 residues. Per the germline V gene, CDR1 is LNHDA and CDR2 is SQIVND (reference sequence). In DNA form, the CDR3 reads TGTGCCAGTAGTATAGGACAGTACTATGGCTACACCTTC. As protein: CASSIGQYYGYTF.

This clone was detected only once. This chain joins TRBV11-3 and TRBJ2-3; 10 bases are a match to TRBD2. Losses at the gene ends were 1 base for V and 4 bases for J; bases not matched to a gene: 14. The CDR3 extends over 19 amino acids. Germline V CDR1 and CDR2: SGHNT, YENEEA. The CDR3 region has the DNA TGTGCCAGCAGCTTAGGCCTAGCGGGAGATCTGAGGCTTCCAGATACGCAGTATTTT. This gives the protein CASSLGLAGDLRLPDTQYF. Together with reference TRBV11-3 and TRBJ2-3, the CDR3 gives the full variable domain: EAGVVQSPRYKIIEKKQPVAFWCNPISGHNTLYWYLQNLGQGPELLIRYENEEAVDDSQLPKDRFSAERLKGVDSTLKIQPAELGDSAVYLCASSLGLAGDLRLPDTQYFGPGTRLTVL.

This chain joins TRBV30 and TRBJ1-3, with a tentative D call TRBD1 (6 bases). The germline gives CDR1 GTSNPN, CDR2 SVGIG (reference sequence). Trimming stripped 4 bases from V and 0 bases from J, with 16 bases between. The CDR3 contains 16 residues. DNA of the CDR3: TGTGCCTGGATTCCCACAGGGACAATCTCTGGAAACACCATATATTTT. Translation gives CAWIPTGTISGNTIYF.

The chain combines TRBV7-2 with TRBJ2-7; D unclear. The CDR3 has 15 amino acids. The V gene lost 1 base and the J gene lost 0 bases, with 10 bases spanning the gap. Germline loops: CDR1 SGHTA, CDR2 FQGNSA. The CDR3 DNA follows: TGTGCCAGCAGCTTAGGTGGCGGTACCTCCTACGAGCAGTACTTC. This encodes CASSLGGGTSYEQYF.

The chain has TRBV28 and TRBJ2-1; tentatively, D is TRBD2 (6 bases). Deletions cut 5 bases from V and 4 bases from J, with 12 bases between. The CDR3 runs 14 residues. Germline V CDR1 and CDR2: MDHEN, SYDVKM. The CDR3 bases are TGTGCCAGCAGTCCAATAGCGGTTTACAATGAGCAGTTCTTC. Translation gives CASSPIAVYNEQFF.